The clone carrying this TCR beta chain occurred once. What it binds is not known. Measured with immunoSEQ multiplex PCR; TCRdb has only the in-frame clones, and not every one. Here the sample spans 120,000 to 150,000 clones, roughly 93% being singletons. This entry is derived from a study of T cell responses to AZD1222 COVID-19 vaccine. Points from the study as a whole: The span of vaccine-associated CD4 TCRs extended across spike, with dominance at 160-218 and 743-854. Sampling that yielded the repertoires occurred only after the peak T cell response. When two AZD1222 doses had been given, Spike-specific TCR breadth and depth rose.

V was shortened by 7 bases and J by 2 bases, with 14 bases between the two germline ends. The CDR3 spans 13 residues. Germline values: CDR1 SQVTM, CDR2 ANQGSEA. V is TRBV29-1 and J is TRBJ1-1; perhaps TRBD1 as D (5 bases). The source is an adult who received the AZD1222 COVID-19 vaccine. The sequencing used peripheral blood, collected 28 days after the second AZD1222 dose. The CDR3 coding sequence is TGCAGCGCACTATCCCAGGGCAACACTGAAGCTTTCTTT. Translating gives CSALSQGNTEAFF.